Below, 3 T cell receptor beta chains from the same sample are listed, as sequenced in a study of CD8+CD57+ T cells in acquired aplastic anemia. The patients chosen for sequencing had shown expansion of CD8+CD57+ cells (detected by flow cytometry). CDR3 and TCR beta VDJ profiling relied on genomic DNA as the template. TCRdb re-called the reads with MiXCR, one entry per CDR3 protein. The table has 200,000 to 250,000 distinct CDR3 sequences, less than 75% seen once; the top ten hold about 60%. Sample: sorted CD4+, CD8+, or CD8+CD57+ T cells (not recorded which) from PBMCs. The receptors shown here come from a human donor with aplastic anemia.

The V call is TRBV5-1, the J call TRBJ2-7, with 10 bases aligning to TRBD1. This CDR3 has 15 amino acids. Germline values: CDR1 SGHRS, CDR2 YFSETQ. V was clipped by 4 bases and J by 5 bases; unmatched bases: 9. The CDR3 DNA sequence: TGCGCCAGCAGCCTGACCGGGACAGGGGCCAACGAGCAGTACTTC. This gives the protein CASSLTGTGANEQYF. The whole variable domain, filled in from reference TRBV5-1 and TRBJ2-7, reads KAGVTQTPRYLIKTRGQQVTLSCSPISGHRSVSWYQQTPGQGLQFLFEYFSETQRNKGNFPGRFSGRQFSNSRSEMNVSTLELGDSALYLCASSLTGTGANEQYFGPGTRLTVT.

This clonotype appeared a few times. The chain carries TRBV19 and TRBJ2-7, with D perhaps matching TRBD1 (6 bases). The CDR3 has 13 residues. Germline V CDR1 and CDR2: LNHDA, SQIVND (reference sequence). V lost 6 bases, J lost 0 bases, and 9 bases lay in between. CDR3 sequence reads: CASSTGSSYEQYF. The CDR3 region has the DNA TGTGCCAGTAGCACAGGGAGCTCCTACGAGCAGTACTTC. The complete variable domain, with remaining parts taken from reference TRBV19 and TRBJ2-7, reads DGGITQSPKYLFRKEGQNVTLSCEQNLNHDAMYWYRQDPGQGLRLIYYSQIVNDFQKGDIAEGYSVSREKKESFPLTVTSAQKNPTAFYLCASSTGSSYEQYFGPGTRLTVT.

This chain uses TRBV25-1 with TRBJ1-6; D ambiguous. The CDR3 runs 13 residues. Germline values: CDR1 MGHDK, CDR2 SYGVNS. Trimming removed 3 bases at V and 7 bases at J, with 7 bases between. This CDR3 is CASSESSNSPLHF. The CDR3 coding sequence is TGTGCCAGCAGTGAGAGCTCCAATTCACCCCTCCACTTT.